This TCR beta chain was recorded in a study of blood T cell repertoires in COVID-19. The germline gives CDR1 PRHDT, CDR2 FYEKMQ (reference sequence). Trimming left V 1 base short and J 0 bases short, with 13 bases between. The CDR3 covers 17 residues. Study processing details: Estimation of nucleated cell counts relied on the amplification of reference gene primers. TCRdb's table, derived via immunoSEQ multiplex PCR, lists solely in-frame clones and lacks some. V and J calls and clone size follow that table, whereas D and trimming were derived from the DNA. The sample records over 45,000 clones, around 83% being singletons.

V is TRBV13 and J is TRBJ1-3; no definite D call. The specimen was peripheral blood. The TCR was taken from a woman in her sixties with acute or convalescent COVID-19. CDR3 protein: CASSLEAVGGSGNTIYF. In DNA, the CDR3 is TGTGCCAGCAGCTTAGAGGCGGTGGGAGGCTCTGGAAACACCATATATTTT.